These 26 T cell receptor beta chains came from one sample sequenced in a study of vaccination and CD4 T cells after COVID-19. TCRdb analysed the PCR reads with MiXCR anew, one entry per CDR3 protein. There are 25,000 to 30,000 distinct CDR3 sequences in the sample; under 65% occur only once, and approximately 5.7% lies in the top ten. Time point: late sampling 161 to 241 days after vaccination in a few convalescent patients. The sequenced sample was CD4+ T cells from blood, obtained about 7 months after SARS-CoV-2 vaccination. The receptors originated from a human donor who had recovered from COVID-19.

The chain couples TRBV6-1 to TRBJ1-5, with 11 bases identical to TRBD1. CDR3 length: 17 residues. V lost 2 bases, J lost 5 bases, and 8 bases stayed unmatched. From germline, CDR1 is MNHNS and CDR2 SASEGT. This chain's CDR3 is CASSENLGQGAYQPQHF. The DNA for the CDR3 is TGTGCCAGCAGTGAAAACCTAGGACAGGGGGCATATCAGCCCCAGCATTTT.

Only one count was recorded for this clonotype. The chain employs TRBV11-2 and TRBJ2-5, with 9 positions matching TRBD1. The germline gives CDR1 SGHAT, CDR2 FQNNGV. CDR3 size: 14 residues. The V gene end was trimmed by 5 bases and the J gene end by 3 bases; junction bases not matched to a gene: 4. DNA for the CDR3: TGTGCCAGCAGCCCACAGGGGGCGGAAGAGACCCAGTACTTC. Translated: CASSPQGAEETQYF.

This chain connects TRBV7-2 to TRBJ2-1; TRBD2 matches at 12 bases. The CDR3 contains 16 residues. The germline V gene has CDR1 SGHTA and CDR2 FQGNSA. Germline trimming cut 1 base from V and 6 bases from J; bases unmatched to any gene: 4. Here the CDR3 reads CASSLGSSGRVNEQFF. Written as DNA, the CDR3 is TGTGCCAGCAGCTTAGGTTCTAGCGGGAGGGTCAATGAGCAGTTCTTC. Full variable domain (rest looked up from reference TRBV7-2 and TRBJ2-1): GAGVSQSPSNKVTEKGKDVELRCDPISGHTALYWYRQSLGQGLEFLIYFQGNSAPDKSGLPSDRFSAERTGGSVSTLTIQRTQQEDSAVYLCASSLGSSGRVNEQFFGPGTRLTVL.

This clonotype has only a few counts. The rearrangement links TRBV7-3 to TRBJ2-3, with no clear D. The V end was cut by 5 bases, the J end by 0 bases, with 6 bases between. Germline V lookup: CDR1 SGHTA, CDR2 FQGTGA. The CDR3 has 13 amino acids. The CDR3 sequence is CASSRGSTDTQYF. The CDR3, as DNA: TGTGCCAGCAGCCGAGGCAGCACAGATACGCAGTATTTT.

J is TRBJ2-6 and V is TRBV7-3; 12 bases map to TRBD1. Germline V lookup: CDR1 SGHTA, CDR2 FQGTGA. The junction had 7 bases not matched to a gene; V was cut back by 5 bases and J by 2 bases. The CDR3 runs 18 residues. CDR3 residues: CASSHRGDRGPGANVLTF. DNA of the CDR3: TGTGCCAGCAGCCATAGGGGGGACAGGGGGCCTGGGGCCAACGTCCTGACTTTC.

This clonotype was recorded a few times. J is TRBJ2-1 and V is TRBV27; weak D call: TRBD2 (6 bases). Germline V gene data show CDR1 as MNHEY and CDR2 as SMNVEV (reference sequence). The CDR3 is 15 amino acids. V gave up 7 bases and J gave up 5 bases, with 18 bases separating them. The CDR3 sequence: CASTLLGTGNNEQFF. The CDR3 DNA follows: TGTGCCAGCACCCTTCTGGGGACTGGAAACAATGAGCAGTTCTTC.

This sequence joins TRBV10-3 and TRBJ1-1, with TRBD1 matching 7 bases. Germline V lookup: CDR1 ENHRY, CDR2 SYGVKD. The CDR3 extends over 14 amino acids. Trimming removed 6 bases from V and 1 base from J; junction bases left unmatched: 5. CDR3 bases: TGTGCCATCAGACCTCACAGGGGGAACACTGAAGCTTTCTTT. This gives the protein CAIRPHRGNTEAFF.

The table lists this clonotype with a few counts. J is TRBJ2-5 and V is TRBV6-5, with a tentative D call TRBD2 (6 bases). The germline CDR1 and CDR2 sequences are MNHEY and SVGAGI. The CDR3 runs 16 residues. The ends were cut back, 0 bases at V and 5 bases at J, with 16 bases in the middle. DNA for the CDR3: TGTGCCAGCAGTTACTCGGTACGGGGGTCATGGGAGACCCAGTACTTC. Protein: CASSYSVRGSWETQYF.

V and J are TRBV5-4 and TRBJ1-2; TRBD1 matches 7 bases. J was trimmed by 4 bases and V by 4 bases; bases with no gene match: 7. The CDR3 sequence is 14 residues long. CDR1 SGHNT and CDR2 YYREEE come from the germline V gene (reference sequence). The CDR3 DNA sequence: TGTGCCAGCAGCACTCAGGGACAGCCCTATGGCTACACCTTC. It encodes CASSTQGQPYGYTF.

The chain links TRBV20-1 to TRBJ1-2; unclear D gene. V was pared by 4 bases and J by 2 bases, with 8 bases between. Germline CDR1 is DFQATT and CDR2 is SNEGSKA (reference sequence). The CDR3 spans 12 residues. The CDR3 here is CSAKTENYGYTF. In nucleotides, the CDR3 is TGCAGTGCTAAAACAGAGAACTATGGCTACACCTTC.

The rearrangement joins TRBV20-1 to TRBJ1-3; unclear D gene. Trimming pared 5 bases from V and 0 bases from J, leaving 11 bases between. The germline gives CDR1 DFQATT, CDR2 SNEGSKA (reference sequence). The CDR3 runs to 14 residues. The CDR3 loop reads CSAGDRISGNTIYF. CDR3 coding DNA: TGCAGTGCTGGGGATCGTATCTCTGGAAACACCATATATTTT.

This clonotype was recorded a few times. The CDR3 DNA reads as TGCAGTGCTAGAAAGGGCCCAGGGGGCACTTCACCCCTCCACTTT. Protein product: CSARKGPGGTSPLHF. The chain employs TRBV20-1 and TRBJ1-6; TRBD1 matches at 8 bases. The CDR3 has 15 residues. Germline V gene lookup returns CDR1 DFQATT and CDR2 SNEGSKA (reference sequence). J was trimmed by 9 bases and V by 2 bases; bases with no gene match: 9.

This clonotype turned up a few times. The genes are TRBV28 and TRBJ1-1; D remains unclear. Germline CDR1 reads MDHEN; CDR2 reads SYDVKM. This CDR3 contains 14 residues. V lost 2 bases and J lost 3, with 10 bases in between. In nucleotides, the CDR3 is TGTGCCAGCAGTTTAACGTATCGGGACACTGAAGCTTTCTTT. Its translation is CASSLTYRDTEAFF.

This rearrangement joins TRBV7-6 to TRBJ2-7; 8 nucleotides match TRBD1. Germline trimming cut 5 bases from V and 3 bases from J; bases unmatched to any gene: 3. The germline V gene has CDR1 SGHVS and CDR2 FNYEAQ. There are 13 residues in the CDR3. CDR3 region: CASSPDRDYEQYF. DNA of the CDR3: TGTGCCAGCAGCCCGGACAGGGACTACGAGCAGTACTTC.

The V gene is TRBV10-3, the J gene TRBJ2-7, with D uncertain. The CDR3 is 11 amino acids. Germline values: CDR1 ENHRY, CDR2 SYGVKD. Trimming removed 10 bases from V and 6 bases from J, with 13 bases in between. This CDR3 reads CATTTEGEQYF. CDR3 bases: TGTGCCACCACAACCGAAGGCGAGCAGTACTTC.

J is TRBJ1-2 and V is TRBV2; 9 bases are a match to TRBD1. V dropped 3 bases and J dropped 7; count of bases not matched to a gene: 3. This CDR3 has 13 residues. Germline V gene sequence: CDR1 SNHLY, CDR2 FYNNEI. In nucleotides, the CDR3 is TGTGCCAGCAGTGAGACAGGGGGGCCTGGCTACACCTTC. Its translation: CASSETGGPGYTF.

The chain uses TRBV20-1 and TRBJ2-1; TRBD2 aligns across 10 bases. V trimming: 3 bases; J trimming: 10 bases; junction bases outside the gene matches: 9. The CDR3 loop spans 14 amino acids. Germline CDR1 reads DFQATT; CDR2 reads SNEGSKA (reference sequence). The CDR3 nucleotides read TGCAGTGCTAGGCGTCTAGCGGGAGTAGGGGAGCAGTTCTTC. It codes for CSARRLAGVGEQFF.

The CDR3 nucleotides are TGTGCCATCAGTGAGGCCATGACTGGGTCCTACAATGAGCAGTTCTTC. As protein: CAISEAMTGSYNEQFF. The rearrangement joins TRBV10-3 to TRBJ2-1; no definite D call. Trimming removed 2 bases at V and 1 base at J, with 12 bases between. The CDR3 runs to 16 residues. Germline CDR1 is ENHRY and CDR2 is SYGVKD.

This clonotype has only a few counts. The chain carries TRBV2 and TRBJ2-7; perhaps TRBD1 as D (6 bases). V lost 7 bases to trimming and J lost 5 bases, with 15 bases between them. CDR3 size: 13 residues. Germline values: CDR1 SNHLY, CDR2 FYNNEI. The CDR3 region is CASTGEYRDEQYF. CDR3 sequence (DNA): TGTGCCAGCACCGGCGAATACAGGGACGAGCAGTACTTC.

The chain combines TRBV19 with TRBJ1-1; perhaps TRBD1 as D (6 bases). Germline-derived CDR1 and CDR2 are LNHDA and SQIVND (reference sequence). Trimming removed 5 bases from V and 1 base from J, with 23 bases in between. The CDR3 is 18 residues long. The CDR3 nucleotides read TGTGCCAGTAGTCCTAACCAGGGGCGACTGGGGAGGAACACTGAAGCTTTCTTT. Translating it yields CASSPNQGRLGRNTEAFF.

This clonotype is judged medium-sized. The rearrangement uses TRBV28 and TRBJ1-6, with TRBD1 identical over 8 bases. V was clipped by 6 bases and J by 8 bases; unmatched bases: 6. The CDR3 is 14 residues long. CDR1 is MDHEN and CDR2 is SYDVKM in the germline V gene. The CDR3 sequence is CASRSGQGYSPLHF. CDR3 DNA: TGTGCCAGCAGGTCAGGACAGGGCTATTCACCCCTCCACTTT.

The gene calls are TRBV11-3 and TRBJ2-6; D is ambiguous. The CDR3 is made up of 14 amino acids. Germline CDR1 and CDR2: SGHNT and YENEEA. V shed 4 bases and J shed 1 base, with 5 bases lying between them. In DNA, the CDR3 is TGTGCCAGCAGCTCTACGTCTGGGGCCAACGTCCTGACTTTC. Its translation is CASSSTSGANVLTF.

This sequence joins TRBV10-1 and TRBJ1-1; the match to TRBD1 covers 7 bases. CDR3 size: 13 residues. J lost 11 bases, V lost 2 bases, and 8 bases had no gene match. Looked up from germline, CDR1 is WNHNN and CDR2 is SYGVQD (reference sequence). The CDR3 region is CASSETYTGEAFF. The CDR3 DNA is TGCGCCAGCAGTGAGACCTATACAGGGGAGGCTTTCTTT.

This clonotype was detected only a few times. In DNA form, the CDR3 reads TGTGCCACCAGCAGAGATAATCGTGGCCCAGATACGCAGTATTTT. This gives the protein CATSRDNRGPDTQYF. V and J are TRBV15 and TRBJ2-3, with D hard to call. CDR3 length equals 15 residues. Germline V gene lookup returns CDR1 LNHNV and CDR2 YYDKDF (reference sequence). With 0 bases removed from V and 4 bases from J, the gap between germline ends came to 11 bases.

This clonotype showed up just a few times. The CDR3 here is CASRWGPAGTGELFF. The CDR3 region has the DNA TGTGCCAGCAGATGGGGCCCTGCTGGCACCGGGGAGCTGTTTTTT. The genes are TRBV6-1 and TRBJ2-2; weak D call: TRBD1 (5 bases). Per the germline V gene, CDR1 is MNHNS and CDR2 is SASEGT. Trimming left V 6 bases short and J 4 bases short, with 15 bases between. CDR3 size: 15 residues.

This clonotype has a handful of counts. V and J are TRBV6-5 and TRBJ1-1; 7 nucleotides line up with TRBD1. V dropped 2 bases and J dropped 1; count of bases not matched to a gene: 4. The CDR3 covers 15 residues. Germline CDR1 and CDR2: MNHEY and SVGAGI. The CDR3 bases are TGTGCCAGCAGTTACCGGACAGGAGCGAACACTGAAGCTTTCTTT. Its protein is CASSYRTGANTEAFF.